The source of this T cell receptor (beta chain) is a study of blood T cell repertoires in COVID-19 (dated by TCRdb to the early 2020s). About the investigation overall: The collaborator samples originated in the United States, Italy and Spain and spanned the acute and convalescent phases of COVID-19. Where available, HLA class I and class II types were obtained from metadata supplied by the sample provider rather than from assay-based typing. A freely available public database, intended as a resource for researchers studying the immune response to SARS-CoV-2, is where the repertoires were released. The samples were drawn from two sources: the first 160 participants of the ongoing ImmuneRACE study, and over 950 subjects contributed by 6 global collaborators. A de-identified subject ID, COVID-19 status, age in years and sex were almost always included in the sample metadata. The material from the prospective study consisted of cDNA or gDNA derived from T cells, B-cell-depleted T cells, or PBMCs. Deeply sampled blood TCRbeta repertoires from subjects exposed to, actively infected with, or recovered from COVID-19 were included in the dataset.

The immunoSEQ Assay, a bias-controlled multiplex PCR, was used to amplify TCRbeta CDR3 regions from genomic DNA. In the original analysis: Nucleated cell counts per sample were estimated from amplification of reference gene primers within the assay. To quantify the absolute abundance of each unique TCRbeta CDR3 rearrangement, sequence reads were collapsed and filtered. For each sample, productive Simpson clonality was calculated as the square root of Simpson's diversity index across productive rearrangements. Drawn from immuneACCESS, this table holds only the in-frame rearrangements with V and J called that TCRdb kept. Clones are partly lost; checked studies trace under half to an unresolved V gene and leave the rest unexplained. V and J calls and clone size are as listed in that table; D and trimming were resolved from the DNA. The sample profile shows 150,000 to 200,000 clones; under 85% of them were found once. The ten largest account for roughly 17% of the sample.

The full study reports these points: The quantity of clinical and demographic metadata differed by source and by participant and was supplied without curation.

With respect to this clone: The target of this receptor is not known. Per-nucleotide qualities are absent, and no much larger clonotype sits a single base away.

Collaborating institutions collected whole blood in K2EDTA tubes following their own protocols. Collaborator samples were shipped for TCRbeta analysis as frozen whole blood, isolated PBMCs, or DNA extracted from either sample type. Its CDR3 holds 13 amino acids, cysteine through phenylalanine. The read is trimmed to its CDR3 DNA, 39 bases read in frame from base 1. The germline V gene sets CDR1 to SGHNT and CDR2 to YENEEA. V loses 5 bases of germline sequence and J loses 8 bases, and the interval between the two ends is 13 bases. The source is a man aged 55 to 70 with active or convalescent COVID-19. The chain is assembled from TRBV11-3 and TRBJ2-1, with a tentative D gene TRBD1 over 6 matching bases. What was sequenced was peripheral blood. In nucleotides, the sequence is TGTGCCAGCAGCCCCACAGGGATCGATGAGCAGTTCTTC. Its translation is CASSPTGIDEQFF. When the CDR3 is completed using the reference TRBV11-3 and TRBJ2-1 genes on either side, the full variable domain is EAGVVQSPRYKIIEKKQPVAFWCNPISGHNTLYWYLQNLGQGPELLIRYENEEAVDDSQLPKDRFSAERLKGVDSTLKIQPAELGDSAVYLCASSPTGIDEQFFGPGTRLTVL.